This T cell receptor (beta chain) emerged from a study of T cells after yellow fever vaccination. Findings and limits, study-wide: It was the secondary response that reached its peak faster, day 5 versus 15, but it was weaker. Abundant clonotypes from the bulk population could contaminate FACS-sorted repertoires.

The CDR3 has 14 amino acids. With 5 bases removed from V and 5 bases from J, the gap between germline ends came to 15 bases. TCRdb reprocessed the 5' RACE reads with MiXCR, giving one entry per CDR3 protein. The sample holds more than 55,000 distinct CDR3 sequences; 6% to 7.5% are singletons and the top ten take less than 40%. This clonotype occurred many times. Its antigen remains unknown. This TCR was sampled from a man aged 30 to 45 who received the YFV17D yellow fever vaccine. The chain joins TRBV12-3 or TRBV12-4 to TRBJ2-5; D is uncertain. The sample was CD8+ T cells sorted from PBMCs, taken 15 days after the yellow fever booster vaccination. The DNA for the CDR3 is TGTGCCAGCAGTCCCACACGGGTTATGGAGACCCAGTACTTC. It codes for CASSPTRVMETQYF.